This TCR beta chain was retrieved from a study of long-term antiretroviral therapy in people with HIV. Across the study: The oldest samples precede the 2015 immediate-ART recommendation by about a decade. Overall study results and limits: Repertoire composition at all time points was dominated by clones that had expanded before ART. Against controls, HIV repertoires showed narrower ranges of CDR3 length.

The run of the v3.0 immunoSEQ assay was at survey level. Profiling relied on immunoSEQ multiplex PCR, and the TCRdb table lists in-frame clones only, not all of them. The sample lists fewer than 45,000 clones; 90% to 95% were seen once. On this clone: What it recognizes is unknown.

The TCR sequence derives from a woman aged 45-60 years with HIV. The starting material was unsorted PBMCs, obtained 3.7 years after starting antiretroviral therapy.

This CDR3 is CASSRGDWMNTEAFF. The CDR3 coding sequence is TGCGCCAGCAGCCGGGGTGACTGGATGAACACTGAAGCTTTCTTT. This rearrangement joins TRBV4-1 to TRBJ1-1; D is unclear. This CDR3 is 15 amino acids long. Trimming shortened V by 4 bases and J by 0 bases, and 12 bases separated the two germline ends. Germline-derived CDR1 and CDR2 are MGHRA and YSYEKL.